This TCR beta chain is drawn from a study of early stage breast cancer tumors. Study as a whole: ER+/PR+/HER2- status applied to about 70% of the 16 invasive breast tumors.

Trimming cost V 5 bases and J 7 bases; bases outside gene matches: 6. The CDR3 length is 13 residues. The germline V gene encodes CDR1 SGHTA and CDR2 FQGNSA. The assay was immunoSEQ multiplex PCR, and TCRdb's table has in-frame clones only and misses some. This repertoire shows about 28,000 clones, roughly 78% found once; its top ten account for roughly an eighth. The chain links TRBV7-2 to TRBJ2-7, with TRBD1 identical over 9 bases. The origin of this receptor is a person in their sixties with breast cancer. Sequences were obtained from blood. The CDR3 DNA reads TGTGCCAGCAGCACCGACAGGGGGTATGAGCAGTACTTC. It yields the protein CASSTDRGYEQYF. Variable domain in full (rest from reference TRBV7-2 and TRBJ2-7): GAGVSQSPSNKVTEKGKDVELRCDPISGHTALYWYRQSLGQGLEFLIYFQGNSAPDKSGLPSDRFSAERTGGSVSTLTIQRTQQEDSAVYLCASSTDRGYEQYFGPGTRLTVT.